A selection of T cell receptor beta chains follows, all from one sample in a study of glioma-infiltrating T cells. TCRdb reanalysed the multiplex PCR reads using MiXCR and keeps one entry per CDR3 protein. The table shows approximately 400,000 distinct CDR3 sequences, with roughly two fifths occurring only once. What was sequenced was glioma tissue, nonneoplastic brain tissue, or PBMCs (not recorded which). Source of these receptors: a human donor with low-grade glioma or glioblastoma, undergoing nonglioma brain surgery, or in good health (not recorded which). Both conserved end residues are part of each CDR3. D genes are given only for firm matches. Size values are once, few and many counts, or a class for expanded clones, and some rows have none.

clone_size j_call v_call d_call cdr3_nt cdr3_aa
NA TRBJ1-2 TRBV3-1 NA TGTGCCAGCAGCCCCCGGACGAGATACTATGGCTACACCTTC CASSPRTRYYGYTF
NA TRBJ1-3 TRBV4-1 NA TGCGCCAGCAGCCAAGTGCAGGGGAGATCCTCCTCTGGAAACACCATATATTTT CASSQVQGRSSSGNTIYF
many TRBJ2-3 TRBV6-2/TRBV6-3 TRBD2 TGTGCCAGCCTCAACGGGAGGGAAGATACGCAGTATTTT CASLNGREDTQYF
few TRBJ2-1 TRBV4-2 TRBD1 TGTGCCAGCAGCCCCGAGGGACAGGTCCCTTACAATGAGCAGTTCTTC CASSPEGQVPYNEQFF
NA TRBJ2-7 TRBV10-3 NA TGTGCCATCAGTGTTTCGAGAGCAACCTACGAGCAGTACTTC CAISVSRATYEQYF
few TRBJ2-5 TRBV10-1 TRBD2 TGCGCCAGCAGTGGAGCTAGCGGGAGACTGGAGACCCAGTACTTC CASSGASGRLETQYF
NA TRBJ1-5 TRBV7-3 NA TGTGCCAACAGCTCGGGGAGAGGGTCGGGTCAGCCCCAGCATTTT CANSSGRGSGQPQHF
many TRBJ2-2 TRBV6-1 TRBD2 TGTGCCAGCAGCCGTGAGGGACTATACACCGGGGAGCTGTTTTTT CASSREGLYTGELFF
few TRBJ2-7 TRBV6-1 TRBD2 TGTGCCAGCAGTTCCGGACTAGCGGTACTCTCCTACGAGCAGTACTTC CASSSGLAVLSYEQYF
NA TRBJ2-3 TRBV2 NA TGTGCCAGCAGTTTAGCGGAGTTCACAGATACGCAGTATTTT CASSLAEFTDTQYF
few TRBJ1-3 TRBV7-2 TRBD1 TGTGCCAGCAGCATTGATAGGGGACAGATCTACTCTGGAAACACCATATATTTT CASSIDRGQIYSGNTIYF
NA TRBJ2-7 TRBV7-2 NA TGTGCCAGCAGCTCACGGACACTTGGCCCTCCCTACGAGCAGTACTTC CASSSRTLGPPYEQYF
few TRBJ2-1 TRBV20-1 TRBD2 TGCAGTGCTACCCTAGCGGGAGGGGGCTCCTACAATGAGCAGTTCTTC CSATLAGGGSYNEQFF
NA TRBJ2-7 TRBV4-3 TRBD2 TGCGCCAGCAGCCAAGACCCAGCGGGAGGTCGGGAGCAGTACTTC CASSQDPAGGREQYF
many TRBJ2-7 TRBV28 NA TGTGCCAGCAGTTTAGTGGCTCTCAAATCTGCGTACTTC CASSLVALKSAYF
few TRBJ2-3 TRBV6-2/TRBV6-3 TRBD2 TGTGCCAGCAGTCGACGCACGTGGACTAGCGGGAGTACAGATACGCAGTATTTT CASSRRTWTSGSTDTQYF
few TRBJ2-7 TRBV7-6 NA TGTGCCAGCAGCCGGGACAGCACGGAAGGCTGGACTAGACCTAACGAGCAGTACTTC CASSRDSTEGWTRPNEQYF
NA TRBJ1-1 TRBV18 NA TGTGCCAGCTCACCACGTAACCCGGGGGAGACTGAAGCTTTCTTT CASSPRNPGETEAFF
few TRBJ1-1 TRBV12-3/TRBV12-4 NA TGTGCCAGCAGTTTTGGGGCTTGGACTGAAGCTTTCTTT CASSFGAWTEAFF
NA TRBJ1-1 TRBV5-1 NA TGCGCCAGCAGCTTGGACAGGGCTGTTGAAGCTTTCTTT CASSLDRAVEAFF
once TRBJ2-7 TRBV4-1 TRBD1 TGCGCCAGCAGCCAAGACTTGGGACAGAGCTACGAGCAGTACTTC CASSQDLGQSYEQYF
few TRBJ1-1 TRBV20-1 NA TGCAGTGCTAGAGTGGCAGGGCGGAACACTGAAGCTTTCTTT CSARVAGRNTEAFF
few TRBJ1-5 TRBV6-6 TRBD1 TGTGCCAGCAGCTACCGGGACAGGGGGATTCAGCCCCAGCATTTT CASSYRDRGIQPQHF
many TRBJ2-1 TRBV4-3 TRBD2 TGCGCCAGCAGCCAAGATGGAGGGACTAGCGGGAGCGATGAGCAGTTCTTC CASSQDGGTSGSDEQFF
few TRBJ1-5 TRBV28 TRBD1 TGTGCCAGCTACAGGGGAATGGGAGTTCAGCCCCAGCATTTT CASYRGMGVQPQHF
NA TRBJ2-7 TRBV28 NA TGTGCCTGCAGTTCACCTAAGGACAGTGCCTACGAGCAGTACTTC CACSSPKDSAYEQYF
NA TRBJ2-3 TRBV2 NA TGTGCCAGCGGAACGTCTAGTACAGATACGCAGTATTTT CASGTSSTDTQYF